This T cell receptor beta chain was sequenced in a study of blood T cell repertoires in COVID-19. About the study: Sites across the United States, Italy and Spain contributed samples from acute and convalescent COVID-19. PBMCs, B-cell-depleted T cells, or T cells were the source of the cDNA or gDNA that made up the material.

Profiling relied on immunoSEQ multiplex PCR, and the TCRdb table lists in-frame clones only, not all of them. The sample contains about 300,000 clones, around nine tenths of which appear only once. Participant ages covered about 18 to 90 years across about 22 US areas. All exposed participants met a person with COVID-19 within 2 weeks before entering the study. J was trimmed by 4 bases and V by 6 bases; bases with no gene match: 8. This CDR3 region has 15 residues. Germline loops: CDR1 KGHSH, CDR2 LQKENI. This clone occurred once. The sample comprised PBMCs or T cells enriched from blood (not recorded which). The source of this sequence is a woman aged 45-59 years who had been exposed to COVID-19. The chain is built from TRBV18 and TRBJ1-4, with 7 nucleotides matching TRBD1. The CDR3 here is CASSPPGQRNEKLFF. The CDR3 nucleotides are TGTGCCAGCTCGCCGCCGGGACAGCGTAATGAAAAACTGTTTTTT.